This T cell receptor beta chain emerged from a study of T cells in Graves' hyperthyroidism and ophthalmopathy. Blood was drawn at first hyperthyroidism diagnosis, before any ophthalmopathy symptoms. Using RNA transcripts as the source, TCR beta CDR3 regions were amplified. With the HTBI primer set, the TCR CDR3 went through a first round of RT-PCR. MiXCR, applied by TCRdb to the multiplex PCR reads, yields one record per CDR3 protein. The sample carries fewer than 900,000 distinct CDR3 sequences, over 15% recorded once. Whole-study results and caveats: The model forecast ophthalmopathy, anticipating it by a median about 6.5 months before onset. Most thyroid clonotypes that were expanded above 0.001 also turned up in blood.

CDR3 size: 15 residues. Germline trimming cut 2 bases from V and 9 bases from J; bases unmatched to any gene: 5. As regards this clonotype: Its specificity is unknown.

Sequencing was carried out using blood. The sequence came from a woman in her forties or fifties with Graves' hyperthyroidism that later progressed to Graves' ophthalmopathy. The V call is TRBV12-3 or TRBV12-4, the J call TRBJ1-6, with TRBD1 matching 9 bases. CDR3 bases: TGTGCCAGCAGTTTATGGGACAGGGTGCCTTCACCCCTCCACTTT. Its translation is CASSLWDRVPSPLHF.